This TCR beta chain was recovered during a study of shared clonotypes between healthy human individuals (dated by TCRdb to about 2020). General notes on the study: The cohort comprised a couple of women and a few men aged 18 to 49 years. For each donor, CD4 naive and CD4 memory were each run on three plates, CD8 naive on two plates, and CD8 memory on one plate. Blood TCR repertoires of a handful of healthy adults were deeply sequenced to estimate repertoire size and the extent of clonotype sharing between individuals. To increase sequencing depth and limit assay-specific biases, TCR repertoire library preparation and sequencing were carried out by different laboratories using diverse techniques. Each donor's leukapheresis produced roughly between about 0.9 and 9.5 billion PBMCs.

As regards this clone: There is no known antigen for this receptor. Given a much more abundant clone one base away, this may be a read error.

Using the deep immunoSEQ assay, multiplex PCR amplified TCR CDR3 regions from genomic DNA. Extracted genomic DNA from each cell subset was spread evenly across all wells of several immunoSEQ 96-well plates, with each plate serving as a replicate. Each replicate PCR for sorted subsets received about 180 ng genomic DNA, equal to tens of thousands of T cell genomes. The purified libraries were quantified using a Qubit 3.0 fluorometer, sized with a Bioanalyzer 2100, and then quantified again using the KAPA Library Quantification kit. A separate single-read 150-cycle Illumina NextSeq 550 flow cell was used to sequence each immunoSEQ 96-well plate. The published analysis was carried out like this. Because only junctional sequences without quality scores were contained in the immunoSEQ output, filtering matching that applied to full-length reads could not be performed. To assign V/J genes and CDR3, sequences were annotated against IMGT germline references using PyIR, a Python wrapper for IgBLAST v1.9. Any read was removed if the V/J assignment was weak (E-value above 1e-6), the CDR3 was missing, or the read contained stop codons, out-of-frame junctions, or ambiguous translated residues. A V3J clonotype was defined by an identical inferred V gene, J gene, and CDR3 amino acid sequence. The percentage overlap between two repertoires was calculated by dividing the number of shared unique clonotypes by the size of the smaller repertoire. Richness of each repertoire was evaluated using RTK rarefaction, the Chao1 estimator, and Recon v2.1 estimates of unobserved clonotypes. Generation probabilities were computed with OLGA for all TCRbeta clonotypes obtained by the gDNA method from a handful of donors. TCRdb limited this immuneACCESS table to in-frame rearrangements with V and J called. A share of clones is missing; checked studies link under half to unresolved V genes, and the rest is unexplained. The V and J calls and clone size were taken over from that table, and D and trimming were inferred from the DNA. The sample includes 700,000 or so clones, with about 78% observed a single time. The ten largest clones represent approximately 2% of the sample.

The germline V gene (reference sequence) specifies SGHNT as CDR1 and YYREEE as CDR2. The CDR3 holds 14 amino acids from the cysteine to the phenylalanine. This entry keeps only the CDR3 DNA: 42 bases, framed from base 1. The research as a whole found: Even with the large sequencing depth, rarefaction of the sorted-subset datasets indicated that sequencing was incomplete. Larger estimated clonotype richness was generally found for naive subsets than for memory subsets. Clonotypes shared by all four sorted-subset donors showed higher generation probabilities than non-shared clonotypes. Because the study included only a small number of donors, the genetic and exposure-history diversity represented was limited. Pairwise subsampling indicated that sequencing depth was expected to affect the degree of clonotype sharing among donors. Approximately 4.8% of naive CD4, around 3.6% of naive CD8, approximately 2.2% of memory CD4, and more than 0.35% of memory CD8 clonotypes were shared across four donors. Sampling was restricted to blood, and TCR repertoires in tissues likely differ from the TCR repertoires found in blood.

The donors were healthy, HIV-negative adults with no recently reported acute infections or vaccinations. Only Caucasian adults living in Nashville, Tennessee, USA were represented among the donors. CD4+ T cells were enriched by magnetic negative selection; naive cells were then positively selected on CD45RA, and the negative fraction formed the memory subset. After blood collection by leukapheresis, PBMCs were isolated using Ficoll-Histopaque density gradient centrifugation and then cryopreserved in the vapor phase of liquid nitrogen. Purity and quantity of every magnetically sorted T cell population were checked by analytical flow cytometry. Each sorted fraction had its genomic DNA isolated and then quantified by UV absorbance on a Nanodrop 2000c.

The material sequenced was memory CD4+ T cells sorted from blood. The cell subset or site label for this specimen denotes: CD45RA-negative fraction. The source is a young woman in good health. The rearrangement joined TRBV5-4 to TRBJ2-2; 9 bases in between match TRBD1. The CDR3 corresponds to CASQRQGGTEELFF. The DNA sequence is given as TGCGCCAGCCAGAGACAGGGGGGGACCGAGGAGCTGTTTTTT.